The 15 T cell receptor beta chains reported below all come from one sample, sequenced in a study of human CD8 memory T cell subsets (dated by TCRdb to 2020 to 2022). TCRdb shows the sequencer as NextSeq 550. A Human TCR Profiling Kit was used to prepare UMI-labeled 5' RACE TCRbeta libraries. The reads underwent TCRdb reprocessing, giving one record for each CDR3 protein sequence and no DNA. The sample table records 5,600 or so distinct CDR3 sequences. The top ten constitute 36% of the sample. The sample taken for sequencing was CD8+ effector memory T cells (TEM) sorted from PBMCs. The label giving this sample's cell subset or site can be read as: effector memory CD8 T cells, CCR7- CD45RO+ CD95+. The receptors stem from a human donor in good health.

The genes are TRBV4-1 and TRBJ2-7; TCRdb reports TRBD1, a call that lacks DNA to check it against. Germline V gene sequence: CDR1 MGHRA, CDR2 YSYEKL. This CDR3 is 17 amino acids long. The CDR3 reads CASSQERMGQGAYEQYF.

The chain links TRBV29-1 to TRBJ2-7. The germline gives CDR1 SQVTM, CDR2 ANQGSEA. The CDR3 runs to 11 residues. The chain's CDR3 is CSGVIHYEQYF.

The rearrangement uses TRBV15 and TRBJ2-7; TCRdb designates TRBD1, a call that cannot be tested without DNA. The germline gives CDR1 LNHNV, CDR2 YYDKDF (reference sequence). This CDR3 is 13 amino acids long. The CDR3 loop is CATSSNDRVEQYF. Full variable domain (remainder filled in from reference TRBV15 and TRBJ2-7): DAMVIQNPRYQVTQFGKPVTLSCSQTLNHNVMYWYQQKSSQAPKLLFHYYDKDFNNEADTPDNFQSRRPNTSFCFLDIRSPGLGDTAMYLCATSSNDRVEQYFGPGTRLTVT.

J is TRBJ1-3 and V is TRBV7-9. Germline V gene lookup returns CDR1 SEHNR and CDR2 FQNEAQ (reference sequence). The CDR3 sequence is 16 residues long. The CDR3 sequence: CASSLSQMYFGNTIYF.

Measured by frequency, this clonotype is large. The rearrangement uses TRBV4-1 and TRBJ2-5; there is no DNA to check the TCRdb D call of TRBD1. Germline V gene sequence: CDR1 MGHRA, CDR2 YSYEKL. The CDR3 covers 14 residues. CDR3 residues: CASSPNRGEETQYF.

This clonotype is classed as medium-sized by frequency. CDR3 in amino acids: CASSEGQNTEAFF. The chain is built from TRBV9 and TRBJ1-1; with no DNA, the TCRdb D assignment of TRBD1 cannot be verified. CDR1 is SGDLS and CDR2 is YYNGEE in the germline V gene. There are 13 residues in the CDR3.

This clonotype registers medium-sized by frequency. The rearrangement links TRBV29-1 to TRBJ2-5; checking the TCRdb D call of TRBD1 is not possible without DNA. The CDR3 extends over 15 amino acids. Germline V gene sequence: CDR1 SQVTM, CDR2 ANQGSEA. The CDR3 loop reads CSVVQGDRYEETQYF. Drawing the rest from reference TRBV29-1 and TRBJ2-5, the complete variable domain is SAVISQKPSRDICQRGTSLTIQCQVDSQVTMMFWYRQQPGQSLTLIATANQGSEATYESGFVIDKFPISRPNLTFSTLTVSNMSPEDSSIYLCSVVQGDRYEETQYFGPGTRLLVL.

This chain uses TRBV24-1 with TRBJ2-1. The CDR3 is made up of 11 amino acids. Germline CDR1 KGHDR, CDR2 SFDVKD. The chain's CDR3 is CATSDNNEQFF.

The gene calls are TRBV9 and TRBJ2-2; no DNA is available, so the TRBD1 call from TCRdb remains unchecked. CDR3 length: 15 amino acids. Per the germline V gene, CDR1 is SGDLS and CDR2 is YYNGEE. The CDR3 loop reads CASSVSGRWGGELFF.

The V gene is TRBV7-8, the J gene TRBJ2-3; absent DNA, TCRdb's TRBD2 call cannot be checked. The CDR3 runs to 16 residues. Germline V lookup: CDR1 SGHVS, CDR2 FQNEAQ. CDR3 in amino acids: CASSLEAGGLLDTQYF.

This CDR3 is CASSSALGVETQYF. The genes are TRBV11-2 and TRBJ2-5; TCRdb names TRBD2, which stays unverified in the absence of DNA. The CDR3 contains 14 residues. The germline V gene encodes CDR1 SGHAT and CDR2 FQNNGV.

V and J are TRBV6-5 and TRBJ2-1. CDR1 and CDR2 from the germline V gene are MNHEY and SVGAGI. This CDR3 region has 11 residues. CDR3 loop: CASSYGDEQFF.

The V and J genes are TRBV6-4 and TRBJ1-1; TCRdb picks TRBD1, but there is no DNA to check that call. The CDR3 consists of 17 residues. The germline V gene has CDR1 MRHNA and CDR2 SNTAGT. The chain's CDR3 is CASSDRDKYFMNTEAFF.

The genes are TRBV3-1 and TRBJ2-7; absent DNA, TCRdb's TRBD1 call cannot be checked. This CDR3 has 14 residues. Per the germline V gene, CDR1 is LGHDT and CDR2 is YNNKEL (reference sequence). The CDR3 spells CASSQERGEGEQYF.

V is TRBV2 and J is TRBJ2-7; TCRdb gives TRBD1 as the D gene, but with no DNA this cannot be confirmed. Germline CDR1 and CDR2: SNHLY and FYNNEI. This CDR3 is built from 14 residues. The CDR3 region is CAISGRTAAYEQYF.